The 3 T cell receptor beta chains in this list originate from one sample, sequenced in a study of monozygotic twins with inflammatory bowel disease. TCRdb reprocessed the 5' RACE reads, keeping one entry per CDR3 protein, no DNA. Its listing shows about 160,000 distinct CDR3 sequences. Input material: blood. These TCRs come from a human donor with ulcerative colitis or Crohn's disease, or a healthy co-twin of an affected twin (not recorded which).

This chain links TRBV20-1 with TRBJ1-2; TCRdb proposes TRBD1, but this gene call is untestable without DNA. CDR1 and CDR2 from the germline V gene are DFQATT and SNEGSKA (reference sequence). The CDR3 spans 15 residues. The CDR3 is CSARANGAGNYGYTF.

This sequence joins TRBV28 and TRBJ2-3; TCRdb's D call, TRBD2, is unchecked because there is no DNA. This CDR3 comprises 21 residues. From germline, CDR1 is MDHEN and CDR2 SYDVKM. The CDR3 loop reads CASSFTSGQTGLAGDGDTQYF.

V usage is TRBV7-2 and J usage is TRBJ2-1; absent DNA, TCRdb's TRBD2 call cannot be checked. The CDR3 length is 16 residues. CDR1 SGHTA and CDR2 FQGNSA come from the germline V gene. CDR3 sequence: CASSLVGTSGRDEQFF. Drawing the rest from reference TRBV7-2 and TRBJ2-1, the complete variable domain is GAGVSQSPSNKVTEKGKDVELRCDPISGHTALYWYRQSLGQGLEFLIYFQGNSAPDKSGLPSDRFSAERTGGSVSTLTIQRTQQEDSAVYLCASSLVGTSGRDEQFFGPGTRLTVL.